This T cell receptor (beta chain) was retrieved from a study of OX40 agonist ivuxolimab in advanced cancers. Study-level background: Ivuxolimab was an agonistic, fully human IgG2 monoclonal antibody directed against OX40 (CD134), a costimulatory receptor. Intravenous ivuxolimab was administered to patients every 2 weeks at six dose levels: 0.01, 0.1, 0.3, 1.5, 3 and 10 mg/kg. Among the 50 to 55 dose-escalation patients, about 19 had hepatocellular carcinoma, roughly 15 melanoma, 9 renal cell carcinoma and 9 head and neck cancer. In the dose-escalation cohort, around four fifths of patients were male, and the mean age was roughly 56 years with a range of roughly 23 to 79. Patients were allowed to have had prior anti-PD-1, anti-PD-L1 or anti-CTLA-4 therapy, and 40% of the dose-escalation patients had been treated with checkpoint inhibitors. Partial responses occurred in three dose-escalation patients, of whom one had hepatocellular carcinoma and two had cutaneous melanoma. Peripheral TCRbeta sequencing was intended to test whether TCR sequence diversity was altered and clonal T-cell expansion was caused by ivuxolimab. The paper reports the monotherapy dose-escalation portion (N = 52 patients) of the phase I ivuxolimab trial.

A single count supports this clone. The antigen this receptor binds is unknown. There are no base qualities to consult, and no much larger clone falls within one base. Genomic DNA was isolated from the sorted cells so that the TCRbeta CDR3 region could be sequenced. The immunoSEQ Assay was used for sequencing of TCRbeta CDR3 regions. TCRdb's version of the immuneACCESS table is confined to in-frame rearrangements and falls short of the full clone set. An unresolved V gene accounts for under half of the shortfall where checked; the remainder is of unknown origin. The sample table records tens of thousands of clones; 85% of these occur just once. Together, the top ten hold 3% to 4.5% of the sample. The full study reports these points: Low levels of normalized T-cell clonal expansion were also seen in some patients who did not respond. After ivuxolimab, more expanded clones were found on average in CD8+ T cells than in CD4+ T cells. Which antigens the clonally expanded peripheral T cells were specific for was not determined. Clonal expansion of both CD4+ and CD8+ blood T cells was observed from baseline to week 6 at doses 0.1 to 3.0 mg/kg. In partial responders in the 0.1-3.0 mg/kg groups, normalized peripheral clonal expansion was found to be among the lowest, especially among CD8+ T cells.

The trial excluded patients who had a history of autoimmune disease or were on systemic immunosuppression. In every dose cohort, peripheral blood was drawn for TCR sequencing at baseline, cycle 4 day 1, and cycle 7 day 1. Samples were obtained from an open-label, multicenter, first-in-human phase I dose-escalation trial of ivuxolimab. Adults with locally advanced or metastatic melanoma, renal cell carcinoma, hepatocellular carcinoma or head and neck squamous cell carcinoma were enrolled in the trial. Before TCR sequencing, CD4+ and CD8+ T cells were separately sorted from peripheral blood. The sample consisted of CD4+ or CD8+ T cells sorted from blood, taken in a trial of the OX40 agonist ivuxolimab. This TCR was recovered from an adult with an advanced solid tumor such as melanoma, head and neck, liver or kidney cancer.

The CDR3 sequence is CASGLGSIHEQYF. The nucleotide sequence reads TGTGCCAGTGGACTGGGTAGCATCCACGAGCAGTACTTC. The chain is made from TRBV11-3 and TRBJ2-5; possibly the D gene is TRBD2, per 5 matching bases. TRBJ2-7 matches the DNA end more closely, so the J call is doubtful. CDR1 and CDR2, looked up from the germline V gene, are SGHNT and YENEEA. Including the terminal cysteine and phenylalanine, the CDR3 comprises 13 residues. Only the CDR3 part of the read is kept: 39 bases, read in frame from the first base.